This paragraph reports one T cell receptor beta chain. The clone's antigen remains unknown. One base away there is no much larger clone; base qualities are not given. Using the deep immunoSEQ assay, multiplex PCR amplified TCR CDR3 regions from genomic DNA. Extracted genomic DNA from each cell subset was distributed evenly across all wells of several immunoSEQ 96-well plates, and each plate was treated as a replicate. For sorted subsets, each replicate PCR was loaded with roughly 190 ng genomic DNA, equivalent to approximately 27,000 T cell genomes. Purified libraries were measured with a Qubit 3.0 fluorometer, size-checked on a Bioanalyzer 2100, and measured again with the KAPA Library Quantification kit. Every immunoSEQ 96-well plate was sequenced on a dedicated single-read 150-cycle Illumina NextSeq 550 flow cell. The authors' analysis ran thus. Because only junctional sequences without quality scores were contained in the immunoSEQ output, filtering matching that applied to full-length reads could not be performed. Sequences were annotated with PyIR, a Python wrapper for IgBLAST v1.9, using IMGT germline references to assign V/J genes and CDR3. Reads were removed for weak V/J assignments (E-value above 1e-6), missing CDR3, stop codons, out-of-frame junctions, or ambiguous translated residues. A V3J clonotype was defined by an identical inferred V gene, J gene, and CDR3 amino acid sequence. To compute the percentage overlap between repertoires, the number of shared unique clonotypes was divided by the size of the smaller repertoire. Richness of each repertoire was evaluated using RTK rarefaction, the Chao1 estimator, and Recon v2.1 estimates of unobserved clonotypes. Generation probabilities were computed with OLGA for all TCRbeta clonotypes obtained by the gDNA method from several donors. In TCRdb, the immuneACCESS table is reduced to in-frame sequences with V and J assigned. These tables do not hold every clone; where another copy was compared, an unresolved V gene accounts for under half, and the others remain unexplained. D and trimming were read from the DNA, whereas the V and J calls and clone size are those reported in that table. The sample contains around 2.1 million clones, about 93% of them found a single time. The ten largest clones take up 1.5% to 2% of the sample.

As encoded in the germline V gene, CDR1 is MRHNA while CDR2 is SNTAGT. After removal of 2 bases from V and 6 bases from J, the junction retains 2 bases not matched to a gene. The CDR3 starts with the cysteine, ends with the phenylalanine, and has 15 residues. Kept here is only the CDR3 DNA, which spans 45 bases and is read in frame from base 1. The data originate from a study of shared clonotypes between healthy human individuals (dated by TCRdb to about 2020). Regarding the complete study: Three men and a couple of women, aged 18 to 49 years, made up the cohort. Per donor, three plates each were used for CD4 naive and CD4 memory, two for CD8 naive, and one for CD8 memory. Blood TCR repertoires of a handful of healthy adults were deeply sequenced to estimate repertoire size and the extent of clonotype sharing between individuals. Libraries were prepared and TCR repertoires were sequenced by different laboratories using diverse techniques, in order to increase sequencing depth and limit assay-specific biases. Per donor, leukapheresis produced somewhere between about 0.9 and 9.5 billion PBMCs. What the research found in general, with its limitations: Clonotypes shared by all four sorted-subset donors showed higher generation probabilities than non-shared clonotypes. Based on pairwise subsampling, the degree of clonotype sharing among donors was expected to be affected by sequencing depth. Sharing across a few donors was observed for roughly 5% of naive CD4, 3.5% of naive CD8, over 2% of memory CD4, and about 0.4% of memory CD8 clonotypes. Sampling was restricted to blood, and TCR repertoires in tissues likely differ from the TCR repertoires found in blood. Even with the large sequencing depth, rarefaction of the sorted-subset datasets indicated that sequencing was incomplete. The small number of donors limited the genetic and exposure-history diversity represented. Larger estimated clonotype richness was generally found for naive subsets than for memory subsets.

CD8 naive samples were CD45RO-negative cells positively selected for CCR7, giving a CD45RA+CCR7+ population that excluded TemRA cells. The donors were healthy, HIV-negative adults who had no recently reported acute infections or vaccinations. All donors were Caucasian adults living in Nashville, Tennessee, USA. Blood was obtained by leukapheresis, after which PBMCs were separated by Ficoll-Histopaque density gradient centrifugation and cryopreserved in liquid nitrogen vapor phase. Purity and quantity of every magnetically sorted T cell population were checked by analytical flow cytometry. Each sorted fraction had its genomic DNA isolated and then quantified by UV absorbance on a Nanodrop 2000c.

This chain joins TRBV6-4 to TRBJ2-2; TRBD2 agrees with 11 junctional bases. The receptor's source is a man aged 18 to 29 in good health. Some clones in this sample may be carry-over from other donors' samples. The material sequenced was naive CD8+ T cells from PBMCs. The intended sense of this specimen's cell subset or site label: CD45RA+CCR7+. The DNA is TGTGCCAGCAGTGACCTAGCGGGAGGATCCGGGGAGCTGTTTTTT. The translation is CASSDLAGGSGELFF.